This T cell receptor (beta chain) stems from a study of response to subunit inactivated influenza vaccine. Whole-study findings and limits: New T cells are recruited in small numbers by each seasonal influenza vaccination, according to the authors' suggestion.

TCRdb recomputed calls from the RT-PCR reads with MiXCR, one row per CDR3 protein. The sample includes about 500,000 distinct CDR3 sequences, approximately 12% of them seen just once. From germline, CDR1 is SQVTM and CDR2 ANQGSEA. Trimming pared 3 bases from V and 7 bases from J, leaving 13 bases between. The CDR3 is 13 residues long. The table lists this clonotype with many counts. Its target is unknown. This rearrangement joins TRBV29-1 to TRBJ2-1; the D call may be TRBD1 or TRBD2 (5 bases each). Source: PBMCs from blood, taken 40 to 50 days after vaccination. The receptor's source is a man aged 50-60 years who received an inactivated influenza vaccine. CDR3 region: CSVDYTWGNEQFF. The CDR3, as DNA: TGCAGCGTTGACTACACTTGGGGGAATGAGCAGTTCTTC.